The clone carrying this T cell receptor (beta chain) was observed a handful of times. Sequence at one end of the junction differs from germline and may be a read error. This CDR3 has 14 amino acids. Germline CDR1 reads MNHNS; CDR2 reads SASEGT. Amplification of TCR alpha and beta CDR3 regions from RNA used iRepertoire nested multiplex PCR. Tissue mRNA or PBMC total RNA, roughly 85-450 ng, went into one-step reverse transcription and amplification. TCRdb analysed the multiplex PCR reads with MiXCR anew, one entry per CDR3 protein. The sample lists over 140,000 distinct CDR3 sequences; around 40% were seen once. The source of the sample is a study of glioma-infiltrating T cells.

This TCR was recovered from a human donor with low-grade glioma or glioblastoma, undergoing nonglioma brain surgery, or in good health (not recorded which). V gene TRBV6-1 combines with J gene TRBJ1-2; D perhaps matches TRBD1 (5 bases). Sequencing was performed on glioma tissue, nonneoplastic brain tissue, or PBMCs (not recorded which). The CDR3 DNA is TGTGCCAGCAGCCAACGGGACGGGCTCTATGACTACACCTTC. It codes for CASSQRDGLYDYTF.